This is a list of T cell receptor beta chains from one sample in a study of T-cell reconstitution after alpha-beta-depleted transplantation in children. Via MiXCR, TCRdb re-called the PCR reads, giving one row per CDR3 protein. The table includes some 600,000 distinct CDR3 sequences, around 13% detected once. The source was PBMCs, mostly from graft donor cells, collected 360 days after TCRalphabeta/CD19-depleted stem cell transplant. These TCRs come from a male patient between 10 and 17 years old who had a stem cell transplant for acute myeloid leukemia, so the T cells may come from the graft donor. The CDR3 runs from the conserved cysteine through the conserved F or W. D genes are given only for firm matches. Clone size is given for some rows only: seen once, a few or many times, or a class if the clone is expanded.

CDR3	DNA	V	J	D	size
CAINEGPTDTQYF	TGTGCCATCAACGAGGGACCCACAGATACGCAGTATTTT	TRBV10-3	TRBJ2-3	NA	few
CASSLFRDTDTQYF	TGTGCCAGCAGTTTGTTCAGGGACACAGATACGCAGTATTTT	TRBV28	TRBJ2-3	NA	few
CASTPGLPSYNEQFF	TGTGCCAGCACTCCGGGGTTGCCCTCCTACAATGAGCAGTTCTTC	TRBV12-3/TRBV12-4	TRBJ2-1	NA	many
CASSPLSGNTIYF	TGTGCCAGTAGTCCTCTCTCTGGAAACACCATATATTTT	TRBV19	TRBJ1-3	NA	few
CATSDFARQNTGELFF	TGTGCCACCAGTGATTTCGCCCGACAGAACACCGGGGAGCTGTTTTTT	TRBV24-1	TRBJ2-2	NA	many
CSVEDRTIPPHNEQFF	TGCAGCGTTGAAGACCGAACTATTCCCCCTCACAATGAGCAGTTCTTC	TRBV29-1	TRBJ2-1	NA	few
CSARFMGLAGPETQYF	TGCAGTGCTAGATTCATGGGACTAGCGGGGCCGGAGACCCAGTACTTC	TRBV20-1	TRBJ2-5	TRBD2	NA
CASSLIQGWGTEAFF	TGTGCCAGCAGTTTAATACAGGGTTGGGGCACTGAAGCTTTCTTT	TRBV12-3/TRBV12-4	TRBJ1-1	NA	NA
CATGQMQVYEQYF	TGTGCCACCGGGCAAATGCAGGTCTACGAGCAGTACTTC	TRBV10-3	TRBJ2-7	NA	few
CASSPPWGSDEQFF	TGTGCCAGCAGCCCCCCTTGGGGCTCGGATGAGCAGTTCTTC	TRBV11-2	TRBJ2-1	NA	NA
CSVEISGGGEQYF	TGCAGCGTTGAAATAAGCGGAGGGGGCGAGCAGTACTTC	TRBV29-1	TRBJ2-7	NA	few
CASISLWGTEAFF	TGTGCCAGCATTAGTTTGTGGGGCACTGAAGCTTTCTTT	TRBV3-1	TRBJ1-1	NA	NA
CASRKLGVGEKLFF	TGTGCCAGCAGAAAACTAGGGGTTGGTGAAAAACTGTTTTTT	TRBV6-1	TRBJ1-4	NA	NA
CSPGPAQDPYEQYF	TGCAGCCCAGGGCCCGCCCAGGACCCCTACGAGCAGTACTTC	TRBV20-1	TRBJ2-7	NA	NA
CASSAGGGYNEQFF	TGTGCCAGCAGCGCCGGGGGCGGTTACAATGAGCAGTTCTTC	TRBV25-1	TRBJ2-1	NA	NA
CASRGTGSGSSYEQYF	TGTGCCAGCAGAGGAACAGGGTCAGGAAGCTCCTACGAGCAGTACTTC	TRBV28	TRBJ2-7	NA	NA
CASSYVGLAGTDTQYF	TGTGCCAGCAGTTACGTTGGGTTGGCAGGCACAGATACGCAGTATTTT	TRBV6-5	TRBJ2-3	NA	many
CASSLSPQDTQYF	TGTGCCAGCAGCTTAAGCCCCCAGGATACGCAGTATTTT	TRBV11-2	TRBJ2-3	NA	NA
CSARTGSNEQFF	TGCAGTGCTCGTACAGGGAGCAATGAGCAGTTCTTC	TRBV20-1	TRBJ2-1	NA	NA
CASSFFQGLDSYNEQFF	TGTGCCAGCAGCTTCTTCCAAGGACTAGACTCCTACAATGAGCAGTTCTTC	TRBV7-3	TRBJ2-1	TRBD2	NA
CASSESSGREFF	TGTGCCAGCAGTGAGAGTAGCGGGAGGGAGTTCTTC	TRBV6-1	TRBJ2-1	TRBD2	NA
CASSLSARGSGRDTQYF	TGTGCCAGCAGTTTATCGGCCCGGGGTAGCGGGAGAGATACGCAGTATTTT	TRBV28	TRBJ2-3	TRBD2	NA
CASSIGQGLQYNEQFF	TGTGCCAGCAGCATTGGACAGGGGCTGCAGTACAATGAGCAGTTCTTC	TRBV9	TRBJ2-1	TRBD1	few
CASSQDSSSPLHF	TGCGCCAGCAGCCAAGATTCTAGTTCACCCCTCCACTTT	TRBV4-3	TRBJ1-6	NA	NA
CASSPGLPAGETQYF	TGTGCCAGCAGCCCGGGCCTCCCGGCGGGGGAGACCCAGTACTTC	TRBV5-5	TRBJ2-5	NA	few
CASSLRRVAYEQYF	TGTGCCAGCAGTTTAAGGCGGGTTGCCTACGAGCAGTACTTC	TRBV12-3/TRBV12-4	TRBJ2-7	NA	few
CASSVEVGAGELFF	TGTGCCAGCAGCGTAGAGGTGGGAGCCGGGGAGCTGTTTTTT	TRBV9	TRBJ2-2	NA	NA
CSARKDYLSYEQYF	TGCAGTGCTAGAAAGGACTACCTCTCCTACGAGCAGTACTTC	TRBV20-1	TRBJ2-7	NA	NA
CASSRPRDRNPSGANVLTF	TGTGCCAGCAGCCGTCCCCGGGACAGGAACCCCTCTGGGGCCAACGTCCTGACTTTC	TRBV21-1	TRBJ2-6	NA	few
CSVTITGLGNEKLFF	TGCAGCGTGACTATTACAGGGCTGGGTAATGAAAAACTGTTTTTT	TRBV29-1	TRBJ1-4	NA	NA
CASSPGAYNSPLHF	TGTGCCAGCAGCCCCGGGGCTTATAATTCACCCCTCCACTTT	TRBV7-9	TRBJ1-6	NA	few
CASSYSRGLDEKLFF	TGTGCCAGCAGTTACTCCAGGGGGCTGGATGAAAAACTGTTTTTT	TRBV6-5	TRBJ1-4	TRBD1	few
CASSYSGRAPDTQYF	TGTGCCAGCAGTTATAGCGGGAGGGCCCCAGATACGCAGTATTTT	TRBV28	TRBJ2-3	TRBD2	NA
CASSCNSGRVEVGFFCDEQFF	TGTGCCAGCAGCTGTAATAGCGGGAGGGTGGAGGTGGGATTCTTCTGCGATGAGCAGTTCTTC	TRBV7-3	TRBJ2-1	TRBD2	NA
CSAPGGGNTEAFF	TGCAGTGCTCCAGGGGGGGGAAACACTGAAGCTTTCTTT	TRBV20-1	TRBJ1-1	TRBD1	few
CSVDKLYQNTEAFF	TGCAGCGTTGATAAATTGTACCAGAACACTGAAGCTTTCTTT	TRBV29-1	TRBJ1-1	NA	NA
CASSKRRREGEKLFF	TGTGCCAGCAGTAAACGACGCAGGGAGGGGGAAAAACTGTTTTTT	TRBV27	TRBJ1-4	NA	many
CASSRPGLAGGTDTQYF	TGTGCCAGCAGCCGACCCGGACTAGCGGGAGGCACAGATACGCAGTATTTT	TRBV4-2	TRBJ2-3	TRBD2	few
CASQPRAGYKDEQFF	TGTGCCAGCCAGCCCCGAGCGGGATATAAAGATGAGCAGTTCTTC	TRBV6-2/TRBV6-3	TRBJ2-1	TRBD2	many
CASSQGLAGLYEQYF	TGTGCCAGCAGCCAGGGACTAGCGGGGCTCTACGAGCAGTACTTC	TRBV4-2	TRBJ2-7	TRBD2	NA
CASSPWDRGNTDTQYF	TGTGCCAGCAGTCCTTGGGACAGGGGTAACACAGATACGCAGTATTTT	TRBV27	TRBJ2-3	TRBD1	few
CSAGTGGHNEQFF	TGCAGTGCCGGGACAGGGGGCCACAATGAGCAGTTCTTC	TRBV20-1	TRBJ2-1	TRBD1	few
CSARGLVYNEQFF	TGCAGTGCTAGGGGGCTAGTCTACAATGAGCAGTTCTTC	TRBV20-1	TRBJ2-1	NA	many
CASSLGGTSGSHTGELFF	TGTGCCAGCAGCTTGGGAGGGACTAGCGGGAGTCACACCGGGGAGCTGTTTTTT	TRBV5-5	TRBJ2-2	TRBD2	few
CSGEQGTDTQYF	TGCAGCGGTGAACAGGGGACAGATACGCAGTATTTT	TRBV29-1	TRBJ2-3	TRBD1	many
CATSRDGDGGYSYEQYF	TGTGCCACCAGCAGAGATGGGGACGGTGGCTACTCCTACGAGCAGTACTTC	TRBV15	TRBJ2-7	NA	many
CSVSRGETQYF	TGCAGCGTTTCGCGAGGAGAGACCCAGTACTTC	TRBV29-1	TRBJ2-5	NA	many
CASCLAYEQYF	TGTGCCAGCTGTCTGGCCTACGAGCAGTACTTC	TRBV2	TRBJ2-7	NA	few
CSAGPAGNEQFF	TGCAGTGCCGGGCCTGCGGGGAATGAGCAGTTCTTC	TRBV29-1	TRBJ2-1	NA	NA
CASSAGLYEQFF	TGTGCCAGCAGCGCCGGACTATATGAGCAGTTCTTC	TRBV7-6	TRBJ2-1	NA	few
CSVELWELDRETVSYNEQFF	TGCAGCGTTGAACTCTGGGAGCTGGACAGGGAGACGGTTTCCTACAATGAGCAGTTCTTC	TRBV29-1	TRBJ2-1	TRBD1	NA
CASSQTPGANTDTQYF	TGCGCCAGCAGCCAAACCCCAGGAGCTAACACAGATACGCAGTATTTT	TRBV4-1	TRBJ2-3	NA	few
CASSKDWSYEQYF	TGCGCCAGCAGCAAGGACTGGTCCTACGAGCAGTACTTC	TRBV5-1	TRBJ2-7	NA	few
CASSPARTGELFF	TGTGCCAGCAGCCCAGCCCGCACCGGGGAGCTGTTTTTT	TRBV14	TRBJ2-2	NA	few
CASSLLDGVSSYEQYF	TGCGCCAGCAGCTTACTGGACGGGGTAAGCTCCTACGAGCAGTACTTC	TRBV5-1	TRBJ2-7	NA	few
CASRATASGANVLTF	TGTGCCAGCAGGGCGACAGCCTCTGGGGCCAACGTCCTGACTTTC	TRBV7-3	TRBJ2-6	NA	NA
CATSAPLAGKGYEQYF	TGTGCCACCAGTGCCCCTTTAGCGGGGAAGGGGTACGAGCAGTACTTC	TRBV24-1	TRBJ2-7	TRBD2	many